The 7 T cell receptor beta chains in this list originate from one sample, sequenced in a study of T cells after posttransplantation cyclophosphamide. Assay: immunoSEQ multiplex PCR; the TCRdb copy retains only in-frame clones and omits some. The sample shows 9,500 to 10,000 clones, roughly 90% of them seen only once. Methotrexate plus calcineurin inhibitor accompanied controls' myeloablative marrow transplants; sampling was 1 year later. The sequencing here drew on PBMCs, taken after an allogeneic stem cell transplant with a calcineurin inhibitor and methotrexate. The origin of the receptors is a male patient between 25 and 39 years old who received an allogeneic stem cell transplant from an unrelated donor, was CMV-positive, and had no GVHD. Some T cells may be graft donor cells.

The CDR3 coding sequence is TGTGCCAGCAGTTTAGGGGGGGCAGTCTCCGAGCAGTACGTC. It translates to CASSLGGAVSEQYV. V and J are TRBV27 and TRBJ2-7, with D tentatively TRBD2 (7 bases). Trimming left V 2 bases short and J 6 bases short, with 14 bases between. CDR3 length: 14 amino acids. Looked up from germline, CDR1 is MNHEY and CDR2 is SMNVEV (reference sequence).

The V and J genes are TRBV7-3 and TRBJ2-2; maybe TRBD2 (6 bases). There are 15 residues in the CDR3. The germline V gene has CDR1 SGHTA and CDR2 FQGTGA. Trimming took off 3 bases at V and 0 bases at J, with 8 bases between the two ends. The CDR3 sequence is CASSFGRANTGELFF. The CDR3 DNA reads as TGTGCCAGCAGCTTCGGGAGAGCGAACACCGGGGAGCTGTTTTTT.

The gene calls are TRBV11-2 and TRBJ2-2, with D possibly TRBD2 on 6 matching bases. The CDR3 contains 13 residues. CDR1 is SGHAT, CDR2 FQNNGV, per germline. Deletions cut 5 bases from V and 8 bases from J, with 12 bases between. The CDR3 nucleotides are TGTGCCAGCAGCATAGTGGGGGGTGGGGAGCTGTTTTTT. Protein: CASSIVGGGELFF.

This chain uses TRBV30 with TRBJ2-7; 7 nucleotides agree with TRBD2. This CDR3 is built from 14 residues. The ends lost 0 bases at V and 1 base at J; junction bases unmatched: 3. Per the germline V gene, CDR1 is GTSNPN and CDR2 is SVGIG (reference sequence). CDR3 nucleotide sequence: TGTGCCTGGAGTGTCCGAGCGGGATCCTACGAGCAGTACGTC. It codes for CAWSVRAGSYEQYV.

CDR3: CASSESPGTGSTF. The CDR3 coding sequence is TGTGCCAGCAGTGAATCACCCGGGACAGGGTCCACCTTC. This chain links TRBV25-1 with TRBJ1-2, with TRBD1 identical over 9 bases. V was pared by 1 base and J by 13 bases, with 7 bases of the junction left unmatched. This CDR3 spans 13 amino acids. CDR1 and CDR2 (germline): MGHDK, SYGVNS.

V and J are TRBV18 and TRBJ2-7; D might be TRBD2 (7 bases). CDR1 is KGHSH, CDR2 LQKENI, per germline. Trimming took off 6 bases at V and 7 bases at J, with 19 bases between the two ends. The CDR3 is made up of 14 amino acids. In DNA, the CDR3 is TGTGCCAGCTCCCTAACGCGGGGGCCAGGGGAGCAGTACGTC. The encoded protein is CASSLTRGPGEQYV.

This clone appeared once. The V and J genes are TRBV15 and TRBJ2-3; 8 bases line up with TRBD1. The CDR3 totals 13 residues. Germline loops: CDR1 LNHNV, CDR2 YYDKDF (reference sequence). J gave up 4 bases and V 5 bases, and 2 bases lay outside the gene matches. CDR3 DNA sequence: TGTGCCACCAGCGGACAGGGCCCAGATACGCAGTATTTT. The encoded protein is CATSGQGPDTQYF.